This TCR beta chain was sequenced for a study of blood T cell repertoires in COVID-19. The CDR3 consists of 14 residues. The germline CDR1 and CDR2 sequences are SGHVS and FQNEAQ. V trimming: 8 bases; J trimming: 3 bases; junction bases outside the gene matches: 10. TCRdb keeps only in-frame clones here, not all; method: immunoSEQ multiplex PCR. Of about 500,000 clones in the sample, 70% to 90% were seen once. The sequenced material came from peripheral blood. This clonotype originated in a woman aged 45 to 65 with COVID-19, enrolled during active disease. The chain has TRBV7-8 and TRBJ2-7, with 7 bases matching TRBD1. DNA for the CDR3: TGTGCCAGCTCTTTAGGGCAGGGGGACTACGAGCAGTACTTC. It translates to CASSLGQGDYEQYF. Looking up the rest from reference TRBV7-8 and TRBJ2-7 gives the full variable domain: GAGVSQSPRYKVAKRGQDVALRCDPISGHVSLFWYQQALGQGPEFLTYFQNEAQLDKSGLPSDRFFAERPEGSVSTLKIQRTQQEDSAVYLCASSLGQGDYEQYFGPGTRLTVT.